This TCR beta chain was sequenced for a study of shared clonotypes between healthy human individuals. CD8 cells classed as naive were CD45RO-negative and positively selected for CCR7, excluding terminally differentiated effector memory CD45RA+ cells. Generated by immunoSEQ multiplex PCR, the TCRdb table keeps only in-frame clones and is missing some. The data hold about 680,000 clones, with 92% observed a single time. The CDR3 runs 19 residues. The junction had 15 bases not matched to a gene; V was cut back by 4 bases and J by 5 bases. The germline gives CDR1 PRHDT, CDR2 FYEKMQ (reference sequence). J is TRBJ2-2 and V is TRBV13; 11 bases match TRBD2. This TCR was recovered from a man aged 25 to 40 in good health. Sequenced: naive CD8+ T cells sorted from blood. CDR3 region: CASSSREGLAGGGTGELFF. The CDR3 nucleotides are TGTGCCAGCAGCTCGCGGGAGGGGCTAGCGGGAGGAGGAACCGGGGAGCTGTTTTTT.